Below are 13 T cell receptor beta chains sequenced from a single sample in a study of shared clonotypes between healthy human individuals. The data were produced by immunoSEQ multiplex PCR, yet TCRdb's version contains in-frame clones alone and is incomplete. The sample records about 490,000 clones, about three quarters being singletons. The material sequenced was PBMCs. The receptors stem from a middle-aged woman in good health. Some clones in this sample may be carry-over from other donors' samples.

The chain joins TRBV4-3 to TRBJ2-2; 8 bases fit TRBD2. Unmatched junction bases numbered 5, after V lost 0 bases and J lost 5 bases. CDR1 and CDR2 from the germline V gene are LGHNA and YSLEER. The CDR3 length is 16 residues. CDR3 coding DNA: TGCGCCAGCAGCCAAGATCGGGAGGGGGATACCGGGGAGCTGTTTTTT. Amino acid sequence: CASSQDREGDTGELFF.

This sequence joins TRBV28 and TRBJ1-4, with 11 nucleotides matching TRBD1. V gave up 3 bases and J gave up 1 base; unmatched junction bases: 1. The germline CDR1 and CDR2 sequences are MDHEN and SYDVKM. The CDR3 runs to 16 residues. The CDR3 DNA reads as TGTGCCAGCAGTTTGGACAGGGGGCTAACTAATGAAAAACTGTTTTTT. This codes for CASSLDRGLTNEKLFF.

The chain joins TRBV28 to TRBJ2-2; TRBD2 agrees at 10 bases. This CDR3 contains 16 residues. J was trimmed by 5 bases and V by 5 bases; bases with no gene match: 8. CDR1 is MDHEN, CDR2 SYDVKM, per germline. CDR3 protein: CASSEQREGPTGELFF. CDR3 nucleotides: TGTGCCAGCAGTGAACAGCGGGAGGGTCCGACCGGGGAGCTGTTTTTT.

The DNA of the CDR3 is TGTGCCAGCAGCCCCGAGGGGGGGCATTACACTGAAGCTTTCTTT. Protein product: CASSPEGGHYTEAFF. The V and J genes are TRBV5-4 and TRBJ1-1, with D maybe TRBD1 (6 bases). Trimming took 4 bases from V and 3 from J, leaving 16 bases between them. CDR1 and CDR2 (germline): SGHNT, YYREEE (reference sequence). The CDR3 is made up of 15 amino acids.

This clone showed up many times. The chain recombines TRBV10-3 with TRBJ2-1, with 8 bases identical to TRBD2. CDR1 is ENHRY, CDR2 SYGVKD, per germline. Trimming took 10 bases from V and 5 from J; bases not matched to a gene: 10. The CDR3 extends over 14 amino acids. The CDR3 reads CATALTSDHNEQFF. The CDR3 DNA is TGTGCCACGGCACTGACTAGCGATCACAATGAGCAGTTCTTC.

This chain links TRBV19 with TRBJ2-6; 7 bases align to TRBD1. This CDR3 region has 16 residues. The germline V gene encodes CDR1 LNHDA and CDR2 SQIVND (reference sequence). With 6 bases clipped from V and 2 bases from J, the junction kept 7 bases outside the gene matches. The CDR3 nucleotides are TGTGCCAGTAGCGTACTAACAGGGGCTGGGGCCAACGTCCTGACTTTC. Translating it yields CASSVLTGAGANVLTF.

CDR3 bases: TGCGCCAGCAGCTTGGTACAGGCCGAGCAGTTCTTC. Amino acid sequence: CASSLVQAEQFF. The genes are TRBV5-1 and TRBJ2-1, with D tentatively TRBD1 (5 bases). The germline V and J ends were trimmed by 0 bases and 10 bases, with 8 bases remaining between them. CDR3 length equals 12 residues. CDR1 is SGHRS and CDR2 is YFSETQ in the germline V gene. Based on the CDR3 plus reference TRBV5-1 and TRBJ2-1, the full variable domain is KAGVTQTPRYLIKTRGQQVTLSCSPISGHRSVSWYQQTPGQGLQFLFEYFSETQRNKGNFPGRFSGRQFSNSRSEMNVSTLELGDSALYLCASSLVQAEQFFGPGTRLTVL.

The chain has TRBV9 and TRBJ1-2; D is undetermined. This CDR3 region has 14 residues. V dropped 0 bases and J dropped 4 bases, with 10 bases sitting between them. Germline V gene data show CDR1 as SGDLS and CDR2 as YYNGEE. For the CDR3, the DNA is TGTGCCAGCAGCGTAGCTGACGGAGCCTATGGCTACACCTTC. It specifies CASSVADGAYGYTF.

V is TRBV6-1 and J is TRBJ2-7; unclear D gene. V lost 6 bases to trimming and J lost 3 bases, with 3 bases between them. Germline CDR1 is MNHNS and CDR2 is SASEGT. This CDR3 is 10 amino acids long. The CDR3 loop reads CASSRYEQYF. In nucleotides, the CDR3 is TGTGCCAGCAGCCGCTACGAGCAGTACTTC.

This chain connects TRBV27 to TRBJ1-3; unclear D gene. From germline, CDR1 is MNHEY and CDR2 SMNVEV (reference sequence). Trimming pared 3 bases from V and 4 bases from J, leaving 7 bases between. The CDR3 spans 13 residues. The CDR3 sequence: CASSFNEGNTIYF. CDR3 sequence (DNA): TGTGCCAGCAGTTTTAATGAAGGAAACACCATATATTTT.

CDR3 DNA sequence: TGTGCCAGCAGTGAATGGGGACTAGCGGGAGTTAGTGAGCAGTTCTTC. It is translated as CASSEWGLAGVSEQFF. The gene calls are TRBV25-1 and TRBJ2-1; 14 nucleotides line up with TRBD2. Trimming took 1 base from V and 9 from J; bases not matched to a gene: 5. Germline-derived CDR1 and CDR2 are MGHDK and SYGVNS. This CDR3 spans 16 amino acids.

This clone was counted a few times. V gene TRBV9 combines with J gene TRBJ1-1, with TRBD1 as a possible D gene (5 bases). V lost 4 bases and J lost 6, with 22 bases in between. The CDR3 is 16 amino acids. CDR1 is SGDLS and CDR2 is YYNGEE in the germline V gene. The CDR3 region has the DNA TGTGCCAGCAGCCCATTCGGACAAGCGAGCGAGCCTGAAGCTTTCTTT. The encoded protein is CASSPFGQASEPEAFF.

The rearrangement uses TRBV7-9 and TRBJ1-2, with a tentative D call TRBD1 (5 bases). This CDR3 has 16 residues. Germline assignment: CDR1 SEHNR and CDR2 FQNEAQ (reference sequence). V was trimmed by 5 bases and J by 7 bases, leaving 23 bases between them. CDR3 bases: TGTGCCAGCAGCCCCAAAGGGGAGTTGGGAACGGGTGGCTACACCTTC. Translated: CASSPKGELGTGGYTF.